This T cell receptor beta chain was sequenced during a study of CD4 T cells in relation to SARS-CoV-2 and coronaviruses (dated by TCRdb to about 2021). For context, the study as a whole: Across all 12 patients in the full convalescent cohort, ages ranged from roughly 20 to 80 years, with a median of 38. Among the approximately twelve convalescent patients, 8 males and 4 females were included, and two of the subjects were Hispanic. Using patient-derived lymphoblastoid cell lines, the shared crossreactive spike epitopes were mapped to their HLA restriction. At the level of individual TCR clonotypes, the study evaluated whether memory CD4+ T cells crossreact between the spike proteins of SARS-CoV-2 and those of common cold coronaviruses. Samples from a few pre-COVID donors and the naive versus memory experiments were sequenced with the Adaptive Biotechnologies TCR-sequencing kit; other data were Illumina-based. A different, Illumina-based TCR-beta assay was used to sequence expansion assays from other donors in the study. Overall results and qualifications from the work: Naive versus memory sequencing indicated that memory recall responses, rather than primary responses primed during culture, are detected by the assay. Crossreactivity analysis was centred on spike protein, so crossreactivity against other viral proteins was not assessed. Compared with monoreactive clones, crossreactive clones had significantly weaker SARS-CoV-2-driven expansion, a result consistent with antigenic imprinting. Small numbers of patients and of tested TCRs limited the study. No donor contributed both pre-pandemic and post-infection samples, which limited tracing the source of pre-existing responses. In around three fifths of donors, memory CD4+ clonotypes turned up that crossrecognized SARS-CoV-2 and at least one common cold coronavirus spike.

Uncultured naive and memory CD4+ T cell DNA received deep-resolution immunoSEQ TCR-beta sequencing. The original pipeline was this. During preprocessing, nonproductive sequences were removed, as were CDR3s that did not start with C, did not end with F or W, or were shorter than 7 amino acids. Cultured and uncultured naive and memory CD4+ repertoires were searched for CDR3s previously identified as spike- and CEF-reactive. After three terminal residues were trimmed from each end, CDR3 homology was quantified as pairwise Levenshtein distance using the stringdist R package. TCRdb took over this immuneACCESS table, retaining in-frame rearrangements with V and J assigned. Such tables are incomplete; in checked studies, under half of the missing clones stem from an unresolved V gene, and the remainder is unexplained. V and J calls and clone size come straight from that table; D and trimming were deduced from the DNA. This sample holds around 37,000 clones; 80% to 90% were observed only once. The ten largest clones add up to approximately 3.1% of the sample.

Naive and memory CD4+ T cells were separated from cryopreserved PBMCs through CD4 enrichment, which was followed by EasySep naive CD4+ T cell enrichment. PBMCs were isolated from leukapheresis product or whole blood by Ficoll-Paque PLUS gradient centrifugation. PBMCs were either cryopreserved at -140°C or used fresh in the expansion assay. The QIAamp Micro DNA Kit was used to extract genomic DNA from the CD4+ T cells. As regards this clone: The specificity of this receptor is unknown. Base-call qualities are not available, and no considerably larger clone is one nucleotide away.

The CDR3, from cysteine to phenylalanine, totals 15 residues. Only the CDR3 DNA stays, 45 bases, in frame from base 1. The germline V and J ends show losses of 5 bases and 8 bases respectively, and no gene match explains 6 bases of the junction. In the germline V gene (reference sequence), CDR1 corresponds to LNHDA and CDR2 to SQIVND. The sequence derives from an adult with COVID-19. The rearranged segments are TRBV19 and TRBJ2-1, and TRBD2 aligns with 13 junction nucleotides. The sequenced sample consisted of memory CD4+ T cells from PBMCs. The sample's cell subset or site label, in plain terms: memory (non-naive) CD4+ T cells. Read as DNA, the sequence is TGTGCCAGTAGTTTCACTAGCGGGAGGGCCCATGAGCAGTTCTTC. Its translation reads: CASSFTSGRAHEQFF.